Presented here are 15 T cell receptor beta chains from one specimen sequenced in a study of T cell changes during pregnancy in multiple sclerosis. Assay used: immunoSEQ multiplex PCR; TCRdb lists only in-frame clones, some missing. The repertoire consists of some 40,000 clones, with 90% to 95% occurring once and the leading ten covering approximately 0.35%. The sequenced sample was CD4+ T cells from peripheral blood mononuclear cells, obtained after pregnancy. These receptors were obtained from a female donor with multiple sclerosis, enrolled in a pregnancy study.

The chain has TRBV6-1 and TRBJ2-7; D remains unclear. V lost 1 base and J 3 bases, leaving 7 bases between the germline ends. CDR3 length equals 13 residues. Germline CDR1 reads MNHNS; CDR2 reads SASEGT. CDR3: CASSEGADYEQYF. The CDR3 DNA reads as TGTGCCAGCAGTGAAGGGGCAGACTACGAGCAGTACTTC.

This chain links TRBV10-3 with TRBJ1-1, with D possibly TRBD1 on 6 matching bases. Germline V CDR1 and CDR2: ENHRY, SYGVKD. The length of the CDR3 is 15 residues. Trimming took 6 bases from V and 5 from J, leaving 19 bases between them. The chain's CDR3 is CAIRQTGLRGTEAFF. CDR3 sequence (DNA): TGTGCCATCAGGCAGACAGGCTTAAGAGGGACTGAAGCTTTCTTT.

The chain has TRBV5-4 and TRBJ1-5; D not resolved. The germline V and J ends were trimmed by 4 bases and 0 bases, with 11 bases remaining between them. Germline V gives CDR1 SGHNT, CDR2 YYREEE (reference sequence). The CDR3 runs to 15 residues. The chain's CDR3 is CASSRNPGSNQPQHF. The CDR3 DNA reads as TGTGCCAGCAGCCGGAACCCGGGTAGCAATCAGCCCCAGCATTTT.

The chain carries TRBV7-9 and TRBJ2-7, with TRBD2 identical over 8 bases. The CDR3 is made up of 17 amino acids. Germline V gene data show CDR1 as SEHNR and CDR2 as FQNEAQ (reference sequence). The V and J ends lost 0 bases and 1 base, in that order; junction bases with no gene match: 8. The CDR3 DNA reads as TGTGCCAGCAGCTTAGCGTTGGGTAGCGGGGTTTCCTACGAGCAGTACTTC. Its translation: CASSLALGSGVSYEQYF.

CDR3 sequence: CASSDTGVETQYF. The CDR3 DNA reads TGTGCCAGTAGTGATACAGGGGTAGAGACCCAGTACTTC. This chain joins TRBV19 and TRBJ2-5; the match to TRBD1 covers 7 bases. V lost 5 bases, J lost 4 bases, and 4 bases stayed unmatched. The CDR3 totals 13 residues. The V gene's germline CDR1 is LNHDA and CDR2 SQIVND (reference sequence).

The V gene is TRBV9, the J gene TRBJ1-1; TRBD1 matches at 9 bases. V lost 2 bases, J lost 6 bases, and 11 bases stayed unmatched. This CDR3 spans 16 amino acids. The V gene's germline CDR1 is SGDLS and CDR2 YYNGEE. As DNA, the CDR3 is TGTGCCAGCAGCGTGGGGGGGGACAGGGATGTAGCTGAAGCTTTCTTT. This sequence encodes CASSVGGDRDVAEAFF.

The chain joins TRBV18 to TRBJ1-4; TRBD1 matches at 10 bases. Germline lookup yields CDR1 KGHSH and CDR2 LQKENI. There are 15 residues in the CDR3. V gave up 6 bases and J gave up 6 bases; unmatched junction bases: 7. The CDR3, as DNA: TGTGCCAGCTCTCCCGGGACAGGGGAGTATGAAAAACTGTTTTTT. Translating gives CASSPGTGEYEKLFF.

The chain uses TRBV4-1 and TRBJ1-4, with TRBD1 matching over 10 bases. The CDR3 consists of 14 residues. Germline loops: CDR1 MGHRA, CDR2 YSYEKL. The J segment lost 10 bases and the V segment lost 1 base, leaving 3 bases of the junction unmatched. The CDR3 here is CASSQGQGAGKLFF. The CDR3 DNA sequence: TGCGCCAGCAGCCAAGGACAGGGGGCGGGAAAACTGTTTTTT.

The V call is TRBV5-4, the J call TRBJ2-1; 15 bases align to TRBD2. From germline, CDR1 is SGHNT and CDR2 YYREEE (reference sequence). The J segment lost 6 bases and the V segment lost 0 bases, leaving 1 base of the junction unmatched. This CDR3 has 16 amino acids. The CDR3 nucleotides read TGTGCCAGCAGCTTGGGGGGACTAGCGGGGGGCAATGAGCAGTTCTTC. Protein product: CASSLGGLAGGNEQFF.

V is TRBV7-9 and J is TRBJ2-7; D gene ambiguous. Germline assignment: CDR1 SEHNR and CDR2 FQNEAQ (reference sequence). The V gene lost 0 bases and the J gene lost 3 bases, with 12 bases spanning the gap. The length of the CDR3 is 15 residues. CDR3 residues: CASSLALQASYEQYF. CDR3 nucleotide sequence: TGTGCCAGCAGCTTAGCGTTGCAGGCGAGCTACGAGCAGTACTTC.

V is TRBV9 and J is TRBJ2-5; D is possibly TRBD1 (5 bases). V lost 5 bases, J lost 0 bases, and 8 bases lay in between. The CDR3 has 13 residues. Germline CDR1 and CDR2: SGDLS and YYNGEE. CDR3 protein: CASSTGNQETQYF. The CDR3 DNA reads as TGTGCCAGCAGTACAGGAAACCAAGAGACCCAGTACTTC.

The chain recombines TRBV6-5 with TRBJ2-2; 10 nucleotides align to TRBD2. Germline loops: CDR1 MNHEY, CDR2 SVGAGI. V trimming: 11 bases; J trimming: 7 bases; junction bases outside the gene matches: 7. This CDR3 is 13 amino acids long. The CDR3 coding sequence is TGTGCCGGAGCGGGGGGGCGGGGCGGGGAGCTGTTTTTT. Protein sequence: CAGAGGRGGELFF.

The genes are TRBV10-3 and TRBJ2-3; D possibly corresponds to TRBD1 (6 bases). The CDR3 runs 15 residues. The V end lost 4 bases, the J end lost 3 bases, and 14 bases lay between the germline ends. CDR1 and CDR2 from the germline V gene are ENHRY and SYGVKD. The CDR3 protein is CAISGSQGRTDTQYF. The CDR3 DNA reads TGTGCCATCAGTGGTTCACAGGGAAGAACAGATACGCAGTATTTT.

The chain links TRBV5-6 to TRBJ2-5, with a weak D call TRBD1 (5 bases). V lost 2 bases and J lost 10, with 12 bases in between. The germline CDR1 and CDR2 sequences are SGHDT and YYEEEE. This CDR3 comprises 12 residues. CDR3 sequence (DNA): TGTGCCAGCAGCTTCCTTTATAGGGGCCAGTACTTC. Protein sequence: CASSFLYRGQYF.

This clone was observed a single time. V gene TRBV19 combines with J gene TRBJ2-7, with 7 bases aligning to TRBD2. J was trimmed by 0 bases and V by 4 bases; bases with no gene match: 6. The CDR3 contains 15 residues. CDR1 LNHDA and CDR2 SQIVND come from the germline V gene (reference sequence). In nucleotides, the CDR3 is TGTGCCAGTAGTAAGAAGCTAGCGGCCTCCTACGAGCAGTACTTC. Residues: CASSKKLAASYEQYF.